The present T cell receptor beta chain was sequenced within a study of T cell changes during pregnancy in multiple sclerosis. The CDR3 consists of 14 residues. Germline V lookup: CDR1 SEHNR, CDR2 FQNEAQ (reference sequence). Trimming took 3 bases from V and 1 from J; bases not matched to a gene: 2. This clone was observed a few times. Libraries were prepared by immunoSEQ multiplex PCR; TCRdb keeps only in-frame clonotypes and omits some of them. Among some 60,000 clones listed, 70% to 90% were seen once. The specimen was CD4+ T cells from peripheral blood mononuclear cells, collected in the third trimester of pregnancy. This receptor was taken from a female donor with multiple sclerosis, enrolled in a pregnancy study. The V gene is TRBV7-9, the J gene TRBJ1-2, with 7 nucleotides matching TRBD1. The CDR3 bases are TGTGCCAGCAGCTTGGGACAGTTTAACTATGGCTACACCTTC. Protein: CASSLGQFNYGYTF.